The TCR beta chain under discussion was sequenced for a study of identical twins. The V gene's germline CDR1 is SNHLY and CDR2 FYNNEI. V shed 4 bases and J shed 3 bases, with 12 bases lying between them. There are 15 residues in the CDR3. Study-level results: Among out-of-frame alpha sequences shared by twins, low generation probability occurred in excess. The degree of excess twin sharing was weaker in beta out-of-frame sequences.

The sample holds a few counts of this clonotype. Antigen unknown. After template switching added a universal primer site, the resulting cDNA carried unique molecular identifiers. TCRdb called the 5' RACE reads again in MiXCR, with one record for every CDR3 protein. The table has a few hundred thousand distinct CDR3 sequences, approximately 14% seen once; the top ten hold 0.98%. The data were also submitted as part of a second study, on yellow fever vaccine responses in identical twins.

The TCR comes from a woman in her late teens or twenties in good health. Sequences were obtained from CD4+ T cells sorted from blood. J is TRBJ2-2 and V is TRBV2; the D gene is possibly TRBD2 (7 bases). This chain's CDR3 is CASSVEGGHTGELFF. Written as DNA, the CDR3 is TGTGCCAGCAGTGTCGAGGGGGGGCACACCGGGGAGCTGTTTTTT.